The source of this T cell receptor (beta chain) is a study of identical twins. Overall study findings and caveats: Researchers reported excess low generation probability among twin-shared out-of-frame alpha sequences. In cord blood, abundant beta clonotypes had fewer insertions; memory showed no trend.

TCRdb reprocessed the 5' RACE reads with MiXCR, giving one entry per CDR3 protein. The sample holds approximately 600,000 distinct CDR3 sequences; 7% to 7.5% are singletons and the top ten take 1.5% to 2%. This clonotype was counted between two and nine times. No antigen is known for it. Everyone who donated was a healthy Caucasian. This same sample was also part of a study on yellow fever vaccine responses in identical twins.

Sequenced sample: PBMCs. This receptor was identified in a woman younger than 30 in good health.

CDR3 DNA: TGTGCCAGCAGCTTCCGATCAAGGGGGAGCTTGAACACTGAAGCTTTCTTT. This codes for CASSFRSRGSLNTEAFF. V and J are TRBV7-8 and TRBJ1-1; TRBD1 might be the D (6 bases). V lost 3 bases to trimming and J lost 0 bases, with 17 bases between them. The CDR3 is 17 amino acids. Per germline, CDR1 SGHVS and CDR2 FQNEAQ.